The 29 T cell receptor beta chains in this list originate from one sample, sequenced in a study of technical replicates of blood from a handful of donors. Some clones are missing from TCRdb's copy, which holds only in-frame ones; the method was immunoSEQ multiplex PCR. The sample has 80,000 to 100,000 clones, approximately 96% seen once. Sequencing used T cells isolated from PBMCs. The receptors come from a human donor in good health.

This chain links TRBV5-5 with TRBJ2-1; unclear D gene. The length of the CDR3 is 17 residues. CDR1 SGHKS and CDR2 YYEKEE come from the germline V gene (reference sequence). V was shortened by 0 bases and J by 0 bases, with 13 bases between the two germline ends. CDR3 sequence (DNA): TGTGCCAGCAGCTTGGACCCACCCACGAGCTCCTACAATGAGCAGTTCTTC. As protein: CASSLDPPTSSYNEQFF.

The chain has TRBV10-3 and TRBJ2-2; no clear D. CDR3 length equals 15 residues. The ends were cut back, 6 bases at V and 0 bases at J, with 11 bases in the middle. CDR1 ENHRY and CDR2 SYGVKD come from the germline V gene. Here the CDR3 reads CAIRADTSNTGELFF. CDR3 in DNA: TGTGCCATCAGGGCAGATACATCGAACACCGGGGAGCTGTTTTTT.

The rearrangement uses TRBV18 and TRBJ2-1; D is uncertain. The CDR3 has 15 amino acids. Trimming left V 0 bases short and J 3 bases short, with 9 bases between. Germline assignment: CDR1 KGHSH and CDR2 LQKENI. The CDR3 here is CASSPPVTDYNEQFF. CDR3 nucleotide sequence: TGTGCCAGCTCACCACCCGTGACTGACTACAATGAGCAGTTCTTC.

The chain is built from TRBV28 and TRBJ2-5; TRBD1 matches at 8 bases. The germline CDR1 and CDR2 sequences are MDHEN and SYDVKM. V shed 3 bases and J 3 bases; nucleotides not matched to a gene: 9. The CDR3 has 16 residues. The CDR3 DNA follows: TGTGCCAGCAGTTTCGGGACAGGAGCTAGCGAAGAGACCCAGTACTTC. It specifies CASSFGTGASEETQYF.

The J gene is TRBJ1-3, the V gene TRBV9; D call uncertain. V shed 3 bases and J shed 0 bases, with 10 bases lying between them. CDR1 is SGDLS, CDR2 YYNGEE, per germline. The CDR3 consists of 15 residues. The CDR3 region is CASSAPTSSGNTIYF. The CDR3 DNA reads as TGTGCCAGCAGCGCCCCGACAAGCTCTGGAAACACCATATATTTT.

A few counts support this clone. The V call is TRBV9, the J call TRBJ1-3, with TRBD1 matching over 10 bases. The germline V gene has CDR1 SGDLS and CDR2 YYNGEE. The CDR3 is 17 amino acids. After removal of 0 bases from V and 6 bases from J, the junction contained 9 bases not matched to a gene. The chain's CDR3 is CASSVAYLTGGENTIYF. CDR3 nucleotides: TGTGCCAGCAGCGTAGCGTATCTGACAGGGGGCGAAAACACCATATATTTT.

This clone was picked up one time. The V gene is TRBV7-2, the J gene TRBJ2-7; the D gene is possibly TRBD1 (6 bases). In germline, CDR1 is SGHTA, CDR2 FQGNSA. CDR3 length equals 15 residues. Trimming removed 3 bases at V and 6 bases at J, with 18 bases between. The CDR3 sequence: CASSFPGAPTAEQYF. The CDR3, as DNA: TGTGCCAGCAGCTTCCCAGGGGCCCCGACCGCCGAGCAGTACTTC.

The CDR3 spells CASSPGGGFAEAFF. CDR3 in DNA: TGTGCCAGCTCTCCGGGAGGGGGGTTCGCTGAAGCTTTCTTT. The chain couples TRBV7-9 to TRBJ1-1; D might be TRBD1 (6 bases). Germline loops: CDR1 SEHNR, CDR2 FQNEAQ (reference sequence). The V end was cut by 8 bases, the J end by 6 bases, with 19 bases between. The CDR3 consists of 14 residues.

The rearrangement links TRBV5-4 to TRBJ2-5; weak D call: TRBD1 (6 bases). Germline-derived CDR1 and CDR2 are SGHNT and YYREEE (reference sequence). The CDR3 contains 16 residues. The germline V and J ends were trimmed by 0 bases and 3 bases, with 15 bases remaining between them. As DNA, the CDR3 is TGTGCCAGCAGCTTGGTGCTCTGGTCAGGGGAAGAGACCCAGTACTTC. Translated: CASSLVLWSGEETQYF.

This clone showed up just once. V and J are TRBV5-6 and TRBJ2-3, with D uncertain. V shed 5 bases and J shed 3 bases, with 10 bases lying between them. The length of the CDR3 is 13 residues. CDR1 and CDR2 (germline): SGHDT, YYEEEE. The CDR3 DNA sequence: TGTGCCAGCAGTTCGAGGTTTACAGATACGCAGTATTTT. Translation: CASSSRFTDTQYF.

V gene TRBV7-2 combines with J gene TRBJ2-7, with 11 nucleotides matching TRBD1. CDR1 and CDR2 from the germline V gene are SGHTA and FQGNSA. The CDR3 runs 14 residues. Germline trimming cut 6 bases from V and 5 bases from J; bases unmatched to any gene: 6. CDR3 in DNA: TGTGCCAGCAGGTCCGGACAGGGGGCTCACGAGCAGTACTTC. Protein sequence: CASRSGQGAHEQYF. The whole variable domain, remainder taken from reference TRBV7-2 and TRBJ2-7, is GAGVSQSPSNKVTEKGKDVELRCDPISGHTALYWYRQSLGQGLEFLIYFQGNSAPDKSGLPSDRFSAERTGGSVSTLTIQRTQQEDSAVYLCASRSGQGAHEQYFGPGTRLTVT.

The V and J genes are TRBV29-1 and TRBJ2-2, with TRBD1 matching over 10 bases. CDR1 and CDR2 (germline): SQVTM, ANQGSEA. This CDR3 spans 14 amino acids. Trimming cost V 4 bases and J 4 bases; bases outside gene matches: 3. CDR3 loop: CSVVGQGVTGELFF. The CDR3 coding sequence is TGCAGCGTTGTAGGACAGGGGGTCACCGGGGAGCTGTTTTTT.

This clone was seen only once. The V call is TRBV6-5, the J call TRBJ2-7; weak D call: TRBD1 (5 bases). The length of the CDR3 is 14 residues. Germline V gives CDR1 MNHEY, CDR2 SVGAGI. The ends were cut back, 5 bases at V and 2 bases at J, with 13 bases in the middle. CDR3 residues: CASSGWTNAYEQYF. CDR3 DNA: TGTGCCAGCAGTGGTTGGACAAACGCCTACGAGCAGTACTTC.

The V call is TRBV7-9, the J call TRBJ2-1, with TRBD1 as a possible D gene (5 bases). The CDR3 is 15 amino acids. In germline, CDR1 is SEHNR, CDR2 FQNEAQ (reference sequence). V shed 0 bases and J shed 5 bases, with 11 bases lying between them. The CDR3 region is CASSLAMGQNNEQFF. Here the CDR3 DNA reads TGTGCCAGCAGCTTAGCTATGGGGCAGAACAATGAGCAGTTCTTC.

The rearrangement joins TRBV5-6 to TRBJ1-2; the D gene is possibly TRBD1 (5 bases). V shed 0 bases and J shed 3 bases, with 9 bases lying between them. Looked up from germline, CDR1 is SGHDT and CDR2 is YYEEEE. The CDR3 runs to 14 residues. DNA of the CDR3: TGTGCCAGCAGCTTGGACCGGGGGGACTATGGCTACACCTTC. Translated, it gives CASSLDRGDYGYTF.

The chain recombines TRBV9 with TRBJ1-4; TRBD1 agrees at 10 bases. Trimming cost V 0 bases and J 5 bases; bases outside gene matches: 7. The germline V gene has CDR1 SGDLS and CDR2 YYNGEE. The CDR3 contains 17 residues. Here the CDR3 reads CASSVARVTGGNEKLFF. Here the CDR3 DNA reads TGTGCCAGCAGCGTAGCTCGGGTGACAGGGGGCAATGAAAAACTGTTTTTT.

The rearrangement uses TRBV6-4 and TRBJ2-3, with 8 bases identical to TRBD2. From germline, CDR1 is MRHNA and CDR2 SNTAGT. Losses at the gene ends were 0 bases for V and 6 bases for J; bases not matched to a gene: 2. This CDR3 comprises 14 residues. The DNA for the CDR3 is TGTGCCAGCAGTGACTCTAGCGGGAAGGATACGCAGTATTTT. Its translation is CASSDSSGKDTQYF.

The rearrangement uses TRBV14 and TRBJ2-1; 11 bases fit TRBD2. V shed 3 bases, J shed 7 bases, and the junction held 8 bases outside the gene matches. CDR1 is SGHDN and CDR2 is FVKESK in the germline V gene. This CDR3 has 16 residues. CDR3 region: CASSHLTSGRNNEQFF. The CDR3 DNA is TGTGCCAGCAGCCACCTTACTAGCGGGAGAAATAATGAGCAGTTCTTC.

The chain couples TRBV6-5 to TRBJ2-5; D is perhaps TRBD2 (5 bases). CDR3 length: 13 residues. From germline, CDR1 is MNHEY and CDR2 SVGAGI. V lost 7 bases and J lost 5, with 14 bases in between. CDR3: CASKPSGLETQYF. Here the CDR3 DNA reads TGTGCCAGCAAACCCAGCGGACTCGAGACCCAGTACTTC.

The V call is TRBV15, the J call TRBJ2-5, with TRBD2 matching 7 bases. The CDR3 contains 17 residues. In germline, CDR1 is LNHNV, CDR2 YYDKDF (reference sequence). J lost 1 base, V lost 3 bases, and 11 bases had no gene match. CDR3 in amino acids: CATSRALGAGVQETQYF. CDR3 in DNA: TGTGCCACCAGCAGGGCCTTAGGGGCGGGAGTCCAAGAGACCCAGTACTTC.

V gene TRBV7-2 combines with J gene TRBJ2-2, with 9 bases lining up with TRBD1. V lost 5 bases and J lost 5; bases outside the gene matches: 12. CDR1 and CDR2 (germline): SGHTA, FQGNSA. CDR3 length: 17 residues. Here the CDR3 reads CASSLGDPGQGTGELFF. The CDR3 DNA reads TGTGCCAGCAGCCTAGGCGATCCGGGACAGGGAACCGGGGAGCTGTTTTTT.

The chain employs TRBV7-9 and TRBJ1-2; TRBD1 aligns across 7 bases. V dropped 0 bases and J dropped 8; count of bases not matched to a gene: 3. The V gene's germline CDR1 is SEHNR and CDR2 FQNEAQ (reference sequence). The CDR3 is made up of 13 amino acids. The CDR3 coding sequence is TGTGCCAGCAGCTTAGCCGACAGGGACGGCTACACCTTC. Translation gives CASSLADRDGYTF.

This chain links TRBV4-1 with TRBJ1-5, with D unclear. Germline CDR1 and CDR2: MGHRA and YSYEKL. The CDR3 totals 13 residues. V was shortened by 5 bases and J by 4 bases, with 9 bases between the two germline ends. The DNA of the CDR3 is TGCGCCAGCAGCGCCTCACAGAATCAGCCCCAGCATTTT. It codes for CASSASQNQPQHF.

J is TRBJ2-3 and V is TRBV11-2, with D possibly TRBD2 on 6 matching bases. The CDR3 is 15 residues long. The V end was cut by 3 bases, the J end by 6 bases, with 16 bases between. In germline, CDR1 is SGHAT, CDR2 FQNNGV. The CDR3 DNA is TGTGCCAGCAGCTTTCGTGGGACTGCGGAGGATACGCAGTATTTT. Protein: CASSFRGTAEDTQYF. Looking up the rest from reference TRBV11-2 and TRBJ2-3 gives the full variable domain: EAGVAQSPRYKIIEKRQSVAFWCNPISGHATLYWYQQILGQGPKLLIQFQNNGVVDDSQLPKDRFSAERLKGVDSTLKIQPAKLEDSAVYLCASSFRGTAEDTQYFGPGTRLTVL.

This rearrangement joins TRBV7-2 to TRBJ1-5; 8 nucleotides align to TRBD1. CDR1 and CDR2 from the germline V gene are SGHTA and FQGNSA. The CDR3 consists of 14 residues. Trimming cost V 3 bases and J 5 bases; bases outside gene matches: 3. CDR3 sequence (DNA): TGTGCCAGCAGCTTGACAGGGGCCGATCAGCCCCAGCATTTT. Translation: CASSLTGADQPQHF.

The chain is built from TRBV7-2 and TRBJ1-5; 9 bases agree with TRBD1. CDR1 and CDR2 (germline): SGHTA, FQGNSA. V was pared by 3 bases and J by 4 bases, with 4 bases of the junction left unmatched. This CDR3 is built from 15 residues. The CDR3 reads CASSLDRGRNQPQHF. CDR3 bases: TGTGCCAGCAGCTTGGACAGGGGAAGAAATCAGCCCCAGCATTTT.

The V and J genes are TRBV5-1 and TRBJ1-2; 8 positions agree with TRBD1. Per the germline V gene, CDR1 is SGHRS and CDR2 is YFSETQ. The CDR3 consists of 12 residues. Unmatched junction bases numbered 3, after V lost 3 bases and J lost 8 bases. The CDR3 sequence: CASSSDREGYTF. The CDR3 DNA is TGCGCCAGCAGCTCGGACAGGGAGGGCTACACCTTC.

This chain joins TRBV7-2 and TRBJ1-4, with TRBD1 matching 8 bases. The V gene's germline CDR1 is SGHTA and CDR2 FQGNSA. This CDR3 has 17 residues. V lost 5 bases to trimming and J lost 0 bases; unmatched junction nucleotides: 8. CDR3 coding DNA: TGTGCCAGCAGCCCAGACAGGGGAAAAACAACTAATGAAAAACTGTTTTTT. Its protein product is CASSPDRGKTTNEKLFF. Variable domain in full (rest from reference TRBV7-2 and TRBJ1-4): GAGVSQSPSNKVTEKGKDVELRCDPISGHTALYWYRQSLGQGLEFLIYFQGNSAPDKSGLPSDRFSAERTGGSVSTLTIQRTQQEDSAVYLCASSPDRGKTTNEKLFFGSGTQLSVL.

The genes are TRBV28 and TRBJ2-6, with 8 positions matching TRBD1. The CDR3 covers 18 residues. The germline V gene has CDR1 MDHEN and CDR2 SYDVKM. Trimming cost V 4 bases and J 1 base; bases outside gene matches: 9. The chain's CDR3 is CASSSVWTGRSGANVLTF. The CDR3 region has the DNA TGTGCCAGCAGTTCAGTGTGGACAGGGAGGTCTGGGGCCAACGTCCTGACTTTC.